The TCR beta chain described here comes from a study of blood T cell repertoires in COVID-19. Study summary: The United States, Italy and Spain supplied acute and convalescent COVID-19 samples. PBMCs, B-cell-depleted T cells, or T cells were the source of the cDNA or gDNA that made up the material.

Trimming pared 0 bases from V and 7 bases from J, leaving 13 bases between. This CDR3 is built from 15 residues. Per the germline V gene, CDR1 is MNHEY and CDR2 is SVGAGI. As handled by the study authors: Reference gene primer amplification gave nucleated cell count estimates. The table came from immunoSEQ multiplex PCR; TCRdb's copy has only in-frame clones and leaves some out. The V and J calls and clone size are taken from that table; D and trimming were inferred from the DNA. The sample includes about 110,000 clones, 85% of them seen just once. The TCR was taken from a human donor in a cohort sampled during active COVID-19. The chain combines TRBV6-5 with TRBJ2-1; D remains ambiguous. Material for sequencing was peripheral blood. The CDR3 region has the DNA TGTGCCAGCAGTTACTCGAGAACAGTCCTAAATGAGCAGTTCTTC. It specifies CASSYSRTVLNEQFF.